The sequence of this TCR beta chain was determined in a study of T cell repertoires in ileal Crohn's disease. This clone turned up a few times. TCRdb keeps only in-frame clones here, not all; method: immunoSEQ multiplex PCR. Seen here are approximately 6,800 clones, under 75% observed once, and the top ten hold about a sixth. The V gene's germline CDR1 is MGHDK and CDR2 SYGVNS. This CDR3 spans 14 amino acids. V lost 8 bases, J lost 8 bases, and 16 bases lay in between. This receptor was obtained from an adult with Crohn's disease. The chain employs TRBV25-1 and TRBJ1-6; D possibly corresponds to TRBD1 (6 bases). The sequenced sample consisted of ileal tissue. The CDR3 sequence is CASRPTGLDSPLHF. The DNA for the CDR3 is TGTGCCAGCCGCCCCACAGGGTTAGATTCACCCCTCCACTTT.